The rows below give T cell receptor beta chains drawn from one sample of a study of OX40 agonist ivuxolimab in advanced cancers. Libraries were prepared by immunoSEQ multiplex PCR; TCRdb keeps only in-frame clonotypes and omits some of them. The data hold about 70,000 clones, with 65% to 85% observed a single time. The starting material was CD4+ or CD8+ T cells sorted from blood, obtained in a trial of the OX40 agonist ivuxolimab. The receptors were gathered from an adult with an advanced solid tumor such as melanoma, head and neck, liver or kidney cancer. The CDR3 runs from the conserved cysteine through the conserved F or W. The D gene is left open where the match is weak.

D gene	CDR3 length	J gene	V gene	CDR3 protein
TRBD2	17	TRBJ2-1	TRBV28	CASRGLAGASSYNEQFF
TRBD2	18	TRBJ2-1	TRBV7-9	CASSLPPRLSRGGHEQFF
NA	18	TRBJ2-2	TRBV4-1	CASRKLIPKGPNTGELFF
TRBD1	17	TRBJ1-3	TRBV4-1	CASSQPRQGVGGNTIYF
TRBD1	14	TRBJ2-7	TRBV5-4	CASSLGGQFYEQYF
TRBD2	14	TRBJ2-3	TRBV5-1	CASSPLAGVDTQYF
TRBD2	19	TRBJ2-3	TRBV5-1	CASSLALVAGGPGTDTQYF
NA	15	TRBJ1-1	TRBV14	CASSRHRTGSTEAFF
NA	14	TRBJ1-6	TRBV7-2	CASSLTSYNSPLHF
NA	13	TRBJ1-2	TRBV7-2	CASSLALGGGYTF
NA	12	TRBJ2-1	TRBV7-2	CASSTGENEQFF
NA	19	TRBJ2-3	TRBV12-2	CASRLDILGAGGRADTQYF
NA	15	TRBJ2-7	TRBV5-1	CASSLIPGPSYEQYF
NA	15	TRBJ2-6	TRBV11-2	CASSLGGSGANVLTF
TRBD2	15	TRBJ2-4	TRBV2	CATQREGGTKNIQYF
NA	13	TRBJ1-5	TRBV5-6	CASSRTANQPQHF
NA	14	TRBJ1-3	TRBV7-6	CASSLAASGNTIYF